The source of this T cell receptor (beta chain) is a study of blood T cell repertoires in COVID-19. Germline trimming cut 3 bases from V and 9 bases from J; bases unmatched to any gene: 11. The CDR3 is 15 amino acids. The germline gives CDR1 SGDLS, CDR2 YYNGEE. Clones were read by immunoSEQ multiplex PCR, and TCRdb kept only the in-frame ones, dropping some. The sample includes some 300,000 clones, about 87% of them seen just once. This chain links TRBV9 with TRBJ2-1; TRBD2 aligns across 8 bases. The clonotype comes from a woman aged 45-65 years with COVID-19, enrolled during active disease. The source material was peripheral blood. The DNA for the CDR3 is TGTGCCAGCAGCGCAAGTAGCGGGAACGACGGTGAGCAGTTCTTC. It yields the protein CASSASSGNDGEQFF.